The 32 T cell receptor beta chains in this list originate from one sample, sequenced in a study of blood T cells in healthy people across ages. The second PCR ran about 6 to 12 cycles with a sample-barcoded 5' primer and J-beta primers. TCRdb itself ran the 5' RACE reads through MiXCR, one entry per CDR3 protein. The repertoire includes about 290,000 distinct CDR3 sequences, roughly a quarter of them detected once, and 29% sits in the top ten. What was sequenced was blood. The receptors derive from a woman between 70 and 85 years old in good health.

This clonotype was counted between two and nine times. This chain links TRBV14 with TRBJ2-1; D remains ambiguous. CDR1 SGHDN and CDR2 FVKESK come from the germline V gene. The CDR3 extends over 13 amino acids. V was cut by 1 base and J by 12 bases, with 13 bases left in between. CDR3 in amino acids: CASSQGLGQGQFF. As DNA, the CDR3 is TGTGCCAGCAGCCAAGGGTTAGGCCAAGGGCAGTTCTTC.

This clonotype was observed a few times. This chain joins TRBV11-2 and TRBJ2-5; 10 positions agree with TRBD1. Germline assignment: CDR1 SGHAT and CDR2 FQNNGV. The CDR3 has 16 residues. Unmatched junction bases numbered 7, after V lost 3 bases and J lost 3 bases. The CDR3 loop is CASSFATGTGEETQYF. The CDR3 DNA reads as TGTGCCAGCAGCTTCGCCACCGGGACAGGGGAAGAGACCCAGTACTTC.

The CDR3 nucleotides read TGCAGTGCTCATCCCGGGGGTTTGGATACGCAGTATTTT. Amino acid sequence: CSAHPGGLDTQYF. This chain connects TRBV20-1 to TRBJ2-3, with D perhaps matching TRBD2 (6 bases). This CDR3 region has 13 residues. The ends were cut back, 5 bases at V and 6 bases at J, with 15 bases in the middle. CDR1 is DFQATT, CDR2 SNEGSKA, per germline (reference sequence).

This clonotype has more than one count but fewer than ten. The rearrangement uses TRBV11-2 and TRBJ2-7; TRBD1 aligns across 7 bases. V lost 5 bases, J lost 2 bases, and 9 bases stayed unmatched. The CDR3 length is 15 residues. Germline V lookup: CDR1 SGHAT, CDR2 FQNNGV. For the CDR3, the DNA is TGTGCCAGCAGCACCGGACAGGCGACGCCCTACGAGCAGTACTTC. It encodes CASSTGQATPYEQYF. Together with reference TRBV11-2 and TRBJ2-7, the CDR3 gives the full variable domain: EAGVAQSPRYKIIEKRQSVAFWCNPISGHATLYWYQQILGQGPKLLIQFQNNGVVDDSQLPKDRFSAERLKGVDSTLKIQPAKLEDSAVYLCASSTGQATPYEQYFGPGTRLTVT.

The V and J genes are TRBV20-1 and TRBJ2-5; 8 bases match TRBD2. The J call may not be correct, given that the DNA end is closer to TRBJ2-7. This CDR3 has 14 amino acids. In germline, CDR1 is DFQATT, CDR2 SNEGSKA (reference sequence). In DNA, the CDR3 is TGCAGTGCCGTCCATGGGCTAGCGGGTTACGAGCAGTACTTC. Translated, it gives CSAVHGLAGYEQYF.

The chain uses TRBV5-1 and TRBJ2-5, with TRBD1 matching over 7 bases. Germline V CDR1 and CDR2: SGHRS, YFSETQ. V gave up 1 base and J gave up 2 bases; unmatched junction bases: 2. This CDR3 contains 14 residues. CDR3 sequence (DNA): TGCGCCAGCAGCTTGCCGGGACAGCAAGAGACCCAGTACTTC. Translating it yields CASSLPGQQETQYF.

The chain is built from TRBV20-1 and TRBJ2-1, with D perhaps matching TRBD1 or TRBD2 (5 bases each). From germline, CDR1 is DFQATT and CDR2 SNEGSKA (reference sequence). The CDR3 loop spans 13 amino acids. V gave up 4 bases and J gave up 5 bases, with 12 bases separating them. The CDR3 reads CSAIRDADNEQFF. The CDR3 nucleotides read TGCAGTGCTATTCGGGACGCTGACAATGAGCAGTTCTTC.

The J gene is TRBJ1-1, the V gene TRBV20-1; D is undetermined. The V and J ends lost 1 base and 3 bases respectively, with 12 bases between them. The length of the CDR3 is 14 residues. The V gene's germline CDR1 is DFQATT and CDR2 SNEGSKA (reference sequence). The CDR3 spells CSARGLGWDTEAFF. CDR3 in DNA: TGCAGTGCTAGAGGACTCGGGTGGGACACTGAAGCTTTCTTT.

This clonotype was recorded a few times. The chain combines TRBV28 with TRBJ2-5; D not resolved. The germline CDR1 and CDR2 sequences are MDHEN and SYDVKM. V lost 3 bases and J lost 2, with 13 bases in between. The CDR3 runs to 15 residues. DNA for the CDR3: TGTGCCAGCAGTTTCCTTAAGGCTGGGCAAGAGACCCAGTACTTC. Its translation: CASSFLKAGQETQYF.

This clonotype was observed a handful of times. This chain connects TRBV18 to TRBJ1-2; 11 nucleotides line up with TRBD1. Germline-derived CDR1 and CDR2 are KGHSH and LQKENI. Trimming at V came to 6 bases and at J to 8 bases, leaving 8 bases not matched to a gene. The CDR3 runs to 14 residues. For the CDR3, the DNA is TGTGCCAGCTCTCTCGGGACAGGGGGAGGCGGCTACACCTTC. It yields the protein CASSLGTGGGGYTF.

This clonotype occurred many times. In DNA, the CDR3 is TGTGCCAGCAGCTTTGGCGCTCACTCCTACAATGAGCAGTTCTTC. This sequence encodes CASSFGAHSYNEQFF. V is TRBV11-2 and J is TRBJ2-1; D unclear. Germline V gene data show CDR1 as SGHAT and CDR2 as FQNNGV. CDR3 size: 15 residues. V was pared by 3 bases and J by 0 bases, with 9 bases between. Based on the CDR3 plus reference TRBV11-2 and TRBJ2-1, the full variable domain is EAGVAQSPRYKIIEKRQSVAFWCNPISGHATLYWYQQILGQGPKLLIQFQNNGVVDDSQLPKDRFSAERLKGVDSTLKIQPAKLEDSAVYLCASSFGAHSYNEQFFGPGTRLTVL.

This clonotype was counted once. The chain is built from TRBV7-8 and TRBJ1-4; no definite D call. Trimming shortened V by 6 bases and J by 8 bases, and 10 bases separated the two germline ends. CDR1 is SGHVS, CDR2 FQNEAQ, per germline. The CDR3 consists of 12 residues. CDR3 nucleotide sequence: TGTGCCAGCAGTGGAGACACCGAAAAACTGTTTTTT. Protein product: CASSGDTEKLFF. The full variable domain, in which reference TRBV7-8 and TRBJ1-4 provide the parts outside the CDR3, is GAGVSQSPRYKVAKRGQDVALRCDPISGHVSLFWYQQALGQGPEFLTYFQNEAQLDKSGLPSDRFFAERPEGSVSTLKIQRTQQEDSAVYLCASSGDTEKLFFGSGTQLSVL.

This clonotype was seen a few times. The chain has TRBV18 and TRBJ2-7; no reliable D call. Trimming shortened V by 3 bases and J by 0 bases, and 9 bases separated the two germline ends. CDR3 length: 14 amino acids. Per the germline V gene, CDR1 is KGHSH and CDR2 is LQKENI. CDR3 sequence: CASSPPFDSYEQYF. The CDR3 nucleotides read TGTGCCAGCTCACCCCCGTTTGACTCCTACGAGCAGTACTTC. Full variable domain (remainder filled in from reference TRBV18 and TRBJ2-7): NAGVMQNPRHLVRRRGQEARLRCSPMKGHSHVYWYRQLPEEGLKFMVYLQKENIIDESGMPKERFSAEFPKEGPSILRIQQVVRGDSAAYFCASSPPFDSYEQYFGPGTRLTVT.

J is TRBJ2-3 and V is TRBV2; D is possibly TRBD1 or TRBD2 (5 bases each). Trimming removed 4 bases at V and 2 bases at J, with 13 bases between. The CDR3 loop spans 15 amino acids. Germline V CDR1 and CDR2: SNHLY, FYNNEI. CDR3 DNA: TGTGCCAGCAGTGTGAGGGGATCTTTCACAGATACGCAGTATTTT. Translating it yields CASSVRGSFTDTQYF.

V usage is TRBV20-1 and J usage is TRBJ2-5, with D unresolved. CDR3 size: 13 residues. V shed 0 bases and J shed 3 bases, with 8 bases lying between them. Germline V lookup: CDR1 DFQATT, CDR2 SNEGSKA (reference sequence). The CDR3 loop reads CSARDEREETQYF. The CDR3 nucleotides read TGCAGTGCTAGAGATGAAAGGGAAGAGACCCAGTACTTC.

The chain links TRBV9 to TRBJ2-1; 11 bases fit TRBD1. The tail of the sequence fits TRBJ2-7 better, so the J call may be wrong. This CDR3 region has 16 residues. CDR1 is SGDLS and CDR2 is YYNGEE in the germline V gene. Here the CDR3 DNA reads TGTGCCAGCAGCGGGCTGGACAGGGGGCAATTTAACGAGCAGTACTTC. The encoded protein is CASSGLDRGQFNEQYF.

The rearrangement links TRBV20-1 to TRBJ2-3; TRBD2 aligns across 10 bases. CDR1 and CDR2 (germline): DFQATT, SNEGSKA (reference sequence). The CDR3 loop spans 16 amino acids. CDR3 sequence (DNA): TGCACTTCTAGCGGGAGTTCCCGCCGTGGCACAGATACGCAGTATTTT. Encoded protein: CTSSGSSRRGTDTQYF.

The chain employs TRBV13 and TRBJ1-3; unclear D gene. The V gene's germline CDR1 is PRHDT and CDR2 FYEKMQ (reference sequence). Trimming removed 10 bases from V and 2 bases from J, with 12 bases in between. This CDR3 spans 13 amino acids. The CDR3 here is CATNAGPGNTIYF. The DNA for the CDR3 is TGTGCCACAAATGCAGGACCTGGAAACACCATATATTTT.

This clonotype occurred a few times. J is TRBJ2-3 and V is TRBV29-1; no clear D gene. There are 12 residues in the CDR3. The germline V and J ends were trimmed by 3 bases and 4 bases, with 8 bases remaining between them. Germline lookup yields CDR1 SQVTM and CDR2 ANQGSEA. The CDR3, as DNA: TGCAGCGTTGACGTGACCGCAGATACGCAGTATTTT. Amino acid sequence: CSVDVTADTQYF.

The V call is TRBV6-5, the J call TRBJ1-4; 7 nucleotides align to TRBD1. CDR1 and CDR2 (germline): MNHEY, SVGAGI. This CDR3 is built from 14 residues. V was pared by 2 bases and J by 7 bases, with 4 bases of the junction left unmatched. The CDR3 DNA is TGTGCCAGCAGTTACCGACAGGGAGGTGAAAAACTGTTTTTT. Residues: CASSYRQGGEKLFF.

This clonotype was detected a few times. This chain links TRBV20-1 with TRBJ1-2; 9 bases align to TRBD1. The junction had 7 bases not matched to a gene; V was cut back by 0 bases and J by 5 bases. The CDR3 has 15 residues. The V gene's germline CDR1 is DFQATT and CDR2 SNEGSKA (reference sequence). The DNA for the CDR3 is TGCAGTGCTAGAGACTCGACAGGGGGGTTGTATGGCTACACCTTC. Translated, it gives CSARDSTGGLYGYTF.

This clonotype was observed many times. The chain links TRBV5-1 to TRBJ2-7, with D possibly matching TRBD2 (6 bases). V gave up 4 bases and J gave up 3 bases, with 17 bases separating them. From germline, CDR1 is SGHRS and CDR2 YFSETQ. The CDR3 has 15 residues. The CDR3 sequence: CASSISGAQVYEQYF. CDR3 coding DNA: TGCGCCAGCAGCATTAGCGGAGCCCAAGTCTACGAGCAGTACTTC.

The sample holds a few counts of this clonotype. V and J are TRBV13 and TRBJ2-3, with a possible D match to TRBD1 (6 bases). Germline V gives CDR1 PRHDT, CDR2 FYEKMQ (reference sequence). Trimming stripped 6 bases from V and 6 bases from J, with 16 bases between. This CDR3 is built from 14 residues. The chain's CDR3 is CASRRNRAGDTQYF. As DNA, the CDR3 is TGTGCCAGCAGGCGCAACAGGGCCGGGGATACGCAGTATTTT.

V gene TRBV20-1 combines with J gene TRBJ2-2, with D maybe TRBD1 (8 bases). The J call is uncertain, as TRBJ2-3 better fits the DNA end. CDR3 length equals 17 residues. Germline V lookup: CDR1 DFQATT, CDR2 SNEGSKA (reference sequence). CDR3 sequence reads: CSGTRPRGRGPTDTQYF. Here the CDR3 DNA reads TGCAGTGGGACGAGACCCAGGGGGCGGGGGCCCACAGATACGCAGTATTTT.

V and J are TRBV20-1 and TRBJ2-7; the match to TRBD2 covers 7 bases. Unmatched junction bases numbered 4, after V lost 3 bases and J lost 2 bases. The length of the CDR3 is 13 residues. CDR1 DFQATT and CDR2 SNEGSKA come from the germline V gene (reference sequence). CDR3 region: CSASGRSTYEQYF. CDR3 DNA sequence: TGCAGTGCTAGCGGGAGGAGTACCTACGAGCAGTACTTC.

CDR3 bases: TGCGCCAGCAGCGACCGCAGGCGAGGGAGGACTGAAGCTTTCTTT. It codes for CASSDRRRGRTEAFF. The chain recombines TRBV4-1 with TRBJ1-1, with D hard to call. Looked up from germline, CDR1 is MGHRA and CDR2 is YSYEKL. CDR3 length: 15 residues. V was shortened by 5 bases and J by 5 bases, with 18 bases between the two germline ends.

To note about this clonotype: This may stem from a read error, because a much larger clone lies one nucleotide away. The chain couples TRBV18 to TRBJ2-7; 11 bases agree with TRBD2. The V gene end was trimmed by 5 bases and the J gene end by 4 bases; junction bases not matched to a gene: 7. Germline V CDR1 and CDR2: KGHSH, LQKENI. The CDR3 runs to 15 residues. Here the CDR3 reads CASSTGLAETYEQYF. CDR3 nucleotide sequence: TGTGCCAGCTCAACGGGACTAGCGGAGACGTACGAGCAGTACTTC.

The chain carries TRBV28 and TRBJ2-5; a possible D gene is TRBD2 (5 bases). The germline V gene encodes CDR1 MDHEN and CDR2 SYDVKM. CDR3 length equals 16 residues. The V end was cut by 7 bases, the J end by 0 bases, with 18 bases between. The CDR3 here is CASKVGSPIYQETQYF. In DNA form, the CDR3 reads TGTGCCAGCAAGGTGGGGAGTCCAATATACCAAGAGACCCAGTACTTC.

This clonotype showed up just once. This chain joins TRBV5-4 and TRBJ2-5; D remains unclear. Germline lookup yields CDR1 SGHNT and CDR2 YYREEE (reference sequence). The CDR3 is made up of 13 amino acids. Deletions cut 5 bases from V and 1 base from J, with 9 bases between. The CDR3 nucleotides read TGTGCCAGCAGGGTCAATACCCAAGAGACCCAGTACTTC. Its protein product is CASRVNTQETQYF. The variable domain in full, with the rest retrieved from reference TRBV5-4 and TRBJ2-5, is ETGVTQSPTHLIKTRGQQVTLRCSSQSGHNTVSWYQQALGQGPQFIFQYYREEENGRGNFPPRFSGLQFPNYSSELNVNALELDDSALYLCASRVNTQETQYFGPGTRLLVL.

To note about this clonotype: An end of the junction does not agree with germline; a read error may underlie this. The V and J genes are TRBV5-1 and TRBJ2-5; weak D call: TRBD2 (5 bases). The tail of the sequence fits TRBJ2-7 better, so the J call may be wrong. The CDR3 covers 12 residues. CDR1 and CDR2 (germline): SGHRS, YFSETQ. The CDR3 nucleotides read TGCGCCGGCAGCTCCACTAGTAACGAGCAGTACTTC. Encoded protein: CAGSSTSNEQYF.

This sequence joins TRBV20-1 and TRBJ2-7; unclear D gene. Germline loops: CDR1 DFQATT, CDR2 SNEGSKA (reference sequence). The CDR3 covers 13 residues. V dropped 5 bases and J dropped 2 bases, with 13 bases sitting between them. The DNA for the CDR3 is TGCAGTGCTCGTACACGAAGCACCTACGAGCAGTACTTC. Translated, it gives CSARTRSTYEQYF.

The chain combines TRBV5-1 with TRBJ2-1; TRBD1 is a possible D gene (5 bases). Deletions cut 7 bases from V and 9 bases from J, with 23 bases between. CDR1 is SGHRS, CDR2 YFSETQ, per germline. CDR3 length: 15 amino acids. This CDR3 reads CASGPQGVESGEQFF. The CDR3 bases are TGCGCCAGCGGCCCTCAGGGCGTAGAGAGTGGTGAGCAGTTCTTC.